Detailed here is one T cell receptor (beta chain). As yet, its antigen is unknown. This sample is drawn from a study of T cell clusters in autoimmune cytopenias. CDR3 size: 12 residues. Germline V gives CDR1 SEHNR, CDR2 FQNEAQ (reference sequence). Each sample's input was around 270 ng genomic DNA, 38,000 or so genome equivalents. Study-wide results and limits: Functional roles of the in silico T cell clusters still await experimental validation.

One tube held mixed TRB-A and TRB-B primer pools for touch-down PCR. TCRdb re-called the multiplex PCR reads; one entry per CDR3 protein, DNA not given. The sample includes about 6,200 distinct CDR3 sequences. The clonotype was recovered from a human donor with an autoimmune cytopenia or autoimmune hepatitis (not recorded which). Specimen: peripheral blood. V is TRBV7-9 and J is TRBJ1-4. CDR3 sequence reads: CASSSREEKLFF. The full variable domain, its missing parts supplied by reference TRBV7-9 and TRBJ1-4, is DTGVSQNPRHKITKRGQNVTFRCDPISEHNRLYWYRQTLGQGPEFLTYFQNEAQLEKSRLLSDRFSAERPKGSFSTLEIQRTEQGDSAMYLCASSSREEKLFFGSGTQLSVL.